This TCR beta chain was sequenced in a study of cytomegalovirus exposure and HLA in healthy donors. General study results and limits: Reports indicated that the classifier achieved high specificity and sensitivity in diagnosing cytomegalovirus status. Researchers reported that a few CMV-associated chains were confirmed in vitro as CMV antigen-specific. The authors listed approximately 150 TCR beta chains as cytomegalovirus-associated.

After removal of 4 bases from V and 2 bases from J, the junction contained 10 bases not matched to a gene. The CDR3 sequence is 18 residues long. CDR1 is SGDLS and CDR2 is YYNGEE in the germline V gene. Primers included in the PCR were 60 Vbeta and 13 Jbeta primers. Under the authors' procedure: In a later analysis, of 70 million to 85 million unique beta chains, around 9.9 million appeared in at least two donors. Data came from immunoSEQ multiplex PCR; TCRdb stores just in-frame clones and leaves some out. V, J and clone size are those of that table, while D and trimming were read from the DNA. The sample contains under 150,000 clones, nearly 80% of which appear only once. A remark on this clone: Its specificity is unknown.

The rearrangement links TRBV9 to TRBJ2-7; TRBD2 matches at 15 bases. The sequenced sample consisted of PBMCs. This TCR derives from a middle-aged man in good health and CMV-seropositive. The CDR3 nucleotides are TGTGCCAGCAGCCGTACCGGACTAGCGGGAGGGGGGGCCTACGAGCAGTACTTC. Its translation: CASSRTGLAGGGAYEQYF.